This T cell receptor (beta chain) was sequenced during a study of T-cell reconstitution after alpha-beta-depleted transplantation in children (dated by TCRdb to about 2016). General notes on the study: Using TCR repertoire profiling, the study quantitatively followed how T-cell immune reconstitution unfolded in children after TCRalphabeta/CD19-depleted allogeneic hematopoietic cell transplantation.

At the junction V is shortened by 3 bases and J by 8 bases; bases outside the gene matches: 1. The germline V gene (reference sequence) yields SEHNR for CDR1 and FQNEAQ for CDR2. The CDR3, from cysteine to phenylalanine, totals 13 residues. Of all the DNA, just the CDR3 is kept, 39 bases in frame from base 1. Libraries were made using PCR. Instrument used: Illumina HiSeq 2500. TCR library preparation used molecular barcoding, with unique molecular identifiers applied to normalize quantification of the TCRbeta repertoire. TCRdb trimmed the raw reads at Q25, called clones with MiXCR and kept productive beta chains. Rows are combined by CDR3 protein, so each entry shows the most common genes and DNA. This sample gives some 550,000 distinct CDR3 sequences in total; more than 20% of them show up just once. The ten biggest clones cover roughly an eighth of the sample. The label giving this sample's treatment or condition can be read as: allogeneic hematopoietic cell transplantation with graft depleted of TCRalphabeta T cells and CD19 B cells. The transplant recipients were children given TCRalphabeta/CD19-depleted allogeneic hematopoietic cell grafts.

There are many counts of this clonotype. What antigen it recognizes has not been identified. Per-nucleotide qualities are absent, and no much larger clonotype sits a single base away. Results and caveats for the whole study, not just this receptor: The frequencies of hyperexpanded clones fell over the following months, and after one year, T-cell counts and TCRbeta diversity were mostly attributed to newly produced T cells. Apparently early alphabetaT-cell count recovery about two months after transplant reportedly relied on only several hundred rapidly expanded clones derived from non-depleted graft cells. The high TCRbeta diversity at day 60 in some patients was ascribed to recipient T cells and intrathymic progenitors that had survived conditioning.

This specimen consisted of PBMCs, mostly from graft donor cells, obtained 360 days after TCRalphabeta/CD19-depleted stem cell transplant. The rearrangement joined TRBV7-9 to TRBJ2-1; the central 10 bases match TRBD1. This sequence originates from a boy younger than two who had a stem cell transplant for acute myeloid leukemia, so the T cells may come from the graft donor. The nucleotide sequence is TGTGCCAGCAGCTTCGGACAGGGGGATGAGCAGTTCTTC. It translates to CASSFGQGDEQFF.